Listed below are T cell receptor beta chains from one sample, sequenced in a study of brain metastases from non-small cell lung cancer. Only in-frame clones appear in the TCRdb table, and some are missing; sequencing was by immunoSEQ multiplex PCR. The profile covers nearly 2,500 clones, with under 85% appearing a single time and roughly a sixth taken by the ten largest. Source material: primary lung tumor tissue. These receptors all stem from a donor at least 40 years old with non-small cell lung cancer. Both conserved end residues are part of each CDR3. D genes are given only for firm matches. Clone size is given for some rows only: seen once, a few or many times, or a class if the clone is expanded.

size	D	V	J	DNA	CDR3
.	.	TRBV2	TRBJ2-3	TGTGCCAGCAGTGAAAGGGGGGCCCGCACAGATACGCAGTATTTT	CASSERGARTDTQYF
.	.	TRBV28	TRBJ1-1	TGTGCCAGCAGTTTAGTGGGACTGCTGAACACTGAAGCTTTCTTT	CASSLVGLLNTEAFF
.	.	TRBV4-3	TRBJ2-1	TGCGCCAGCAGCCAAGTTGGAAGCTCCTACAATGAGCAGTTCTTC	CASSQVGSSYNEQFF
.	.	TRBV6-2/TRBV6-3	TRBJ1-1	TGTGCCAGCAGTTGGCAAGACAGACTCACTGAAGCTTTCTTT	CASSWQDRLTEAFF
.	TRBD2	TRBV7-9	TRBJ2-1	TGTGCTAGCACTAGCGTGGGTGAGCAGTTCTTC	CASTSVGEQFF
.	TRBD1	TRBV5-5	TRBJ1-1	TGTGCCAGCAGCCCTGAGACAGGGTTGATGAACACTGAAGCTTTCTTT	CASSPETGLMNTEAFF
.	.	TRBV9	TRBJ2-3	TGTGCCAGCAGCGTAGCGGGAAGCACAGATACGCAGTATTTT	CASSVAGSTDTQYF
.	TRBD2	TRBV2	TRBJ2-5	TGTGCCAGCAGTGGACCGGGACTAGCGGGGGGGACCAAGAATCGGTACCAAGAGACCCAGTACTTC	CASSGPGLAGGTKNRYQETQYF
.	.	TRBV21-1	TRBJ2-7	TGTGCCATCGGGAGGTTTAGCGGGGGTCCCTACGAGCAGTACTTC	CAIGRFSGGPYEQYF
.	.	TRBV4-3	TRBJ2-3	TGCGCCAGCAGCCAAGGTTTGGGGGGAGGCCCTAGCATAGATACGCAGTATTTT	CASSQGLGGGPSIDTQYF
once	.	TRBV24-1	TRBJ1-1	TGTGCCATCAGGGGACCTCGGGGGGCTGGGAACACTGAAGCTTTCTTT	CAIRGPRGAGNTEAFF
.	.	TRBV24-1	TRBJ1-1	TGTGCCACCAGAGGGGGGGGCGCGTACACTGAAGCTTTCTTT	CATRGGGAYTEAFF
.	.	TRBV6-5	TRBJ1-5	TGTGCCAGCAGACGACAGGAGAATCAGCCCCAGCATTTT	CASRRQENQPQHF
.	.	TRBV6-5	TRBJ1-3	TGTGCCAGCAGTTCCAGGACCGGGGACACCATATATTTT	CASSSRTGDTIYF
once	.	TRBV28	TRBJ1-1	TGTGCCAGCAGCCCGGCCGCTGAAGCTTTCTTT	CASSPAAEAFF
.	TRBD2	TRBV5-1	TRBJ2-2	TGCGCCAGCAGCGAGGGACTAGCGGGGGGCCACGGGGAGCTGTTTTTT	CASSEGLAGGHGELFF
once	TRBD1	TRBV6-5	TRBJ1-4	TGTGCCAGCAGTTACTCGACAGGGGGCGGAGAAAAACTGTTTTTT	CASSYSTGGGEKLFF
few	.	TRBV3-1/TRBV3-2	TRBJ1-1	TGTGCCAGCAGTTGGTGGGCTATGGGGACTGAAGCTTTCTTT	CASSWWAMGTEAFF
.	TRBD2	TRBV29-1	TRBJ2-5	TGCAGCGTTGAGGGCCTAGCGGGGAAAGAGACCCAGTACTTC	CSVEGLAGKETQYF
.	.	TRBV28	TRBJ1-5	TGTGCCAGCAGTATTATCAATCAGCCCCAGCATTTT	CASSIINQPQHF
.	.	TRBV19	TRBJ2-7	TGTGCCAGTAGTATGGGATTGGGCGAGCAGTACTTC	CASSMGLGEQYF
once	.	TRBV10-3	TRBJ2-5	TGTGCCATCAGTGAGGGGGCGAACCAAGAGACCCAGTACTTC	CAISEGANQETQYF
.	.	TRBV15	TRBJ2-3	TGTGCCACCAGCGCCTCACGACGAAGCACAGATACACAGTATTTT	CATSASRRSTDTQYF
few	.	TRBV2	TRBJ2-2	TGTGCCAGTATCCGGGACCCCACCGGGGAGCTGTTTTTT	CASIRDPTGELFF
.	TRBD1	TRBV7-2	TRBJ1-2	TGTGCCAGCAGCTTAGTGGGCCCAGGGGGCGGGTATTCCACCTTC	CASSLVGPGGGYSTF
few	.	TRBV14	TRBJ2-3	TGTGCCAGCAGCCCAACGCTGTTTGATACGCAGTATTTT	CASSPTLFDTQYF
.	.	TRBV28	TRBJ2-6	TGTGCCAGCAGTTTCTACAGGAGCTCTGGGGCCAACGTCCTGACTTTC	CASSFYRSSGANVLTF
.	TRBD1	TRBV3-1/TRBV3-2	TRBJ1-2	TGTGCCAGCAGCCAAGAAGGGGGCTACGTCTATGGCTACACCTTC	CASSQEGGYVYGYTF
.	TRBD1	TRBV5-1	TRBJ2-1	TGCGCCAGCAGCGAACAGGGGGCGGGGGCCTACAATGAGCAGTTCTTC	CASSEQGAGAYNEQFF
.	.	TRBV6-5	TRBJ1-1	TGTGCCAGCAGTACCTACGACACCGAAGCTTTCTTT	CASSTYDTEAFF
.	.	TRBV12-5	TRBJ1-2	TGTGCTAGTGGTTCTCACGGGGGTCGGGATGGCTACACCTTC	CASGSHGGRDGYTF
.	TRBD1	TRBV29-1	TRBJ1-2	TGCAGCGGATTAACCGGACAGGGGGCGCCGGGCTACACCTTC	CSGLTGQGAPGYTF
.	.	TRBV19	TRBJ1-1	TGTGCCAGTAGTTCTTCCGGGGTCCTCACTGAAGCTTTCTTT	CASSSSGVLTEAFF
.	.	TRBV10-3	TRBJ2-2	TGTGCCATCAGTGAAGAGGCCGGGGAGCTGTTTTTT	CAISEEAGELFF
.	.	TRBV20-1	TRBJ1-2	TGCAGTGCCCTCTTGACTGGCTACACCTTC	CSALLTGYTF
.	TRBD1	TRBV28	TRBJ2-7	TGTGCCAGCCGACCAGGGGGAATTGCCTACGAGCAGTATTTC	CASRPGGIAYEQYF
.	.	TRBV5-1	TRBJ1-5	TGCGCCATTCAGGGATTTCAGGAGCCCCAGCATTTT	CAIQGFQEPQHF
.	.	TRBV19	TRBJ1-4	TGTGCCAGTAGACGCCGAGCCCTCGGCGGAGGGAATGAAAAACTGTTTTTT	CASRRRALGGGNEKLFF
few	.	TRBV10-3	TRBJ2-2	TGTGCCACCCTGGGATCCGCGAACACCGGGGAGCTGTTTTTT	CATLGSANTGELFF
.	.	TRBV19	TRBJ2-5	TGTGCCAGTAGTATAGGTGCGTGGGAGACCCAGTACTTC	CASSIGAWETQYF
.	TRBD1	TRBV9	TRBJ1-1	TGTGCCAGCAGCCCGACAGGGGTAACTGAAGCTTTCTTT	CASSPTGVTEAFF
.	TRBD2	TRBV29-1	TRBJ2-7	TGCAGCGTTGAAGTACTTCCCCTCGGGGGGTACTACGAGCAGTACTTC	CSVEVLPLGGYYEQYF
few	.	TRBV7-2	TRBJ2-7	TGTGCCAGCAGCAAAGGGATAGGGTCCTACGAGCAGTACTTC	CASSKGIGSYEQYF
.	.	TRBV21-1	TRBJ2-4	TGTGCCAGCAGAACAACATTAGTACAGCAAAGAAAAAACATTCAGTACTTC	CASRTTLVQQRKNIQYF
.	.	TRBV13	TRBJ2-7	TGTGCCAGCCGATGGAGAGGCCAAACTCCCGAGCAGTACTTC	CASRWRGQTPEQYF
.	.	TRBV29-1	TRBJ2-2	TGCAGCATAAATCTCATGAACACCGGGGAGCTGTTTTTT	CSINLMNTGELFF
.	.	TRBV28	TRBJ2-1	TGTGCCAGCAGTTTATCCAATGAGCAGTTCTTC	CASSLSNEQFF
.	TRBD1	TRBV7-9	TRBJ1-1	TGTGCCAGCAGCTCACGGACAGGTTTGGGAGCTGAAGCTTTCTTT	CASSSRTGLGAEAFF
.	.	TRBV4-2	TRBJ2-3	TGTGCCAGCAGCCAAGCATCAGATACGCAGTATTTT	CASSQASDTQYF
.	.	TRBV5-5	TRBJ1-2	TGTGCCAGCAGCTTGGCCCGGCGCAATAACTATGGCTACACCTTC	CASSLARRNNYGYTF
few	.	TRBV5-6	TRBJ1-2	TGTGCCAGCAGCCGGGCGGAGTTCTATGGCTACACCTTC	CASSRAEFYGYTF
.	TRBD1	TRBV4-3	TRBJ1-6	TGCGCCAGCAGCCACCTGTGGGGACAGAATTCACCCCTCCACTTT	CASSHLWGQNSPLHF
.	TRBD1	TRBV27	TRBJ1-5	TGTGCCAGCAGTCCCCGGACCGGTGGGTCGTGGGACGACAGGGAAAGCAATCAGCCCCAGCATTTT	CASSPRTGGSWDDRESNQPQHF
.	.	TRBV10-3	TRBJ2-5	TGTGCCATCAGTGAAGGCAGGGGAGAGACCCAGTACTTC	CAISEGRGETQYF
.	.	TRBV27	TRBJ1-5	TGTGCCAGCAGTTTAGGAGCAGGAAGATATAGCAATCAGCCCCAGCATTTT	CASSLGAGRYSNQPQHF
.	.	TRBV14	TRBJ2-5	TGTGCCAGCAGTCAAGGCTTTATCCAGACCCAGTACTTC	CASSQGFIQTQYF
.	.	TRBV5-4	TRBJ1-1	TGTGCCAGCAGCTACACCCGGAACACTGAAGCTTTCTTT	CASSYTRNTEAFF